Detailed here is one T cell receptor beta chain. As yet, its antigen is unknown. Other DNA sequences of this sample code for an identical CDR3. The PCR made use of 60 Vbeta and 13 Jbeta primers. Libraries were prepared by immunoSEQ multiplex PCR; TCRdb keeps only in-frame clonotypes and omits some of them. The data show 170,000 or so clones, and the top ten clones hold roughly 2%. The CDR3 consists of 15 residues. Germline V gene data show CDR1 as SGHRS and CDR2 as YFSETQ. The V gene end was trimmed by 3 bases and the J gene end by 4 bases; junction bases not matched to a gene: 3. The data are from a study of cytomegalovirus exposure and HLA in healthy donors. Findings of the study overall: From TCR beta sequences, most subjects' HLA-A and HLA-B alleles were reportedly predicted accurately. A list of about 160 TCR beta chains associated with cytomegalovirus was given. The classifier was said to identify cytomegalovirus status with high specificity and sensitivity. Later analysis placed DRB1 highest and HLA-C lowest in TCR association rates, which differed by HLA locus.

Sequenced material: PBMCs. This sequence originates from a man between 25 and 39 years old in good health and CMV-seronegative. V usage is TRBV5-1 and J usage is TRBJ2-1; 11 nucleotides align to TRBD1. Written as DNA, the CDR3 is TGCGCCAGCAGCTCGGGGACAGGGGGGTACAATGAGCAGTTCTTC. This encodes CASSSGTGGYNEQFF.